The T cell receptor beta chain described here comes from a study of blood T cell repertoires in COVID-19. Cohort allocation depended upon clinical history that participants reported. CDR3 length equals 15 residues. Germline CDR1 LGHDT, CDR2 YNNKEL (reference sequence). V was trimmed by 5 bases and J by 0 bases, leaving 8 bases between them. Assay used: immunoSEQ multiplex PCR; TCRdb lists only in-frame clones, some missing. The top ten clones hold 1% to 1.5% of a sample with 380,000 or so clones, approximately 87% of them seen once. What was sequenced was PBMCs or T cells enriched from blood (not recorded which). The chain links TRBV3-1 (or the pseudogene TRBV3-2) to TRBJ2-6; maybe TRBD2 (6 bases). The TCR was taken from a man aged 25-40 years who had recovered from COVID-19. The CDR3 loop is CASSFGGSGANVLTF. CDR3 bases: TGTGCCAGCAGCTTCGGGGGCTCTGGGGCCAACGTCCTGACTTTC.